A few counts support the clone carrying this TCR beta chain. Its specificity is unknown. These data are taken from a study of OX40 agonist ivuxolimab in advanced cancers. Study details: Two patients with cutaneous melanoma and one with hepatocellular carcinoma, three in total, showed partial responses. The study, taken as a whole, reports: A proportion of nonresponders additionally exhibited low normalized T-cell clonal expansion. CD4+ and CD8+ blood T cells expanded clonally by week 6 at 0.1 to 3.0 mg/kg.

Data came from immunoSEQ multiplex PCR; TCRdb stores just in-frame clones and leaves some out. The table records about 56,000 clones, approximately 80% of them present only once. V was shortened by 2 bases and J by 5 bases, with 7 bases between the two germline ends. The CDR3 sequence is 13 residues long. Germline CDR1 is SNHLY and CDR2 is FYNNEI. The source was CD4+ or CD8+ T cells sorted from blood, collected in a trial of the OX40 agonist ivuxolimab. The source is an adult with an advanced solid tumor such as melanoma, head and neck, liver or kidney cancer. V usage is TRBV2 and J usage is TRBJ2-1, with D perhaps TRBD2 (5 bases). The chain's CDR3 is CASSELANNEQFF. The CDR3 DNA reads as TGTGCCAGCAGTGAACTAGCAAACAATGAGCAGTTCTTC.